The clone carrying this T cell receptor (beta chain) was seen only once. Its target is not known. The data were produced by immunoSEQ multiplex PCR, yet TCRdb's version contains in-frame clones alone and is incomplete. The sample carries 95,000 to 150,000 clones, approximately 85% recorded once. The germline gives CDR1 MNHEY, CDR2 SVGEGT. V dropped 0 bases and J dropped 2; count of bases not matched to a gene: 4. This CDR3 is 16 amino acids long. This sample is part of a study of T cell responses to AZD1222 COVID-19 vaccine. In the study overall: Pooling of second doses given at about 4 or about 12 weeks was done. Study conclusions and caveats: Unmutated variant regions reportedly attract nearly half of all spike-specific TCRs. At study baseline, merely five or six AZD1222 recipients were seropositive. Spike as a whole was targeted by vaccine-associated CD4 TCRs, dominant at 160-218 and 743-854.

This rearrangement joins TRBV6-2 or TRBV6-3 to TRBJ2-1; 7 nucleotides align to TRBD2. This sequence originates from an adult in good health. The sequencing here drew on peripheral blood, taken on day 0 of AZD1222 vaccination. The CDR3: CASSYSSLAAYNEQFF. The DNA of the CDR3 is TGTGCCAGCAGTTACTCGAGCCTAGCGGCCTACAATGAGCAGTTCTTC.